This TCR beta chain was recovered during a study of cytomegalovirus exposure and HLA in healthy donors. Broader study findings: Most TCR sequences were uncommon, yet certain public TCRs appeared in many donors.

The CDR3 totals 15 residues. In germline, CDR1 is SGHAT, CDR2 FQNNGV. This clone has a single count. Its antigen is not known. At one boundary the junction diverges from the germline segment, which might be a read error. The PCR used 60 Vbeta and 13 Jbeta primers. TCRdb's copy holds only in-frame clones and misses some; the assay was immunoSEQ multiplex PCR. The sample lists approximately 95,000 clones; 78% were seen once. Material: PBMCs. The source of this sequence is a woman aged 40 to 55 in good health and CMV-seropositive. The chain has TRBV11-2 and TRBJ2-1, with 13 bases fitting TRBD2. The CDR3 loop is CAGSSLAGGNNEQFF. CDR3 sequence (DNA): TGTGCCGGCAGCTCACTAGCGGGAGGGAACAATGAGCAGTTCTTC.